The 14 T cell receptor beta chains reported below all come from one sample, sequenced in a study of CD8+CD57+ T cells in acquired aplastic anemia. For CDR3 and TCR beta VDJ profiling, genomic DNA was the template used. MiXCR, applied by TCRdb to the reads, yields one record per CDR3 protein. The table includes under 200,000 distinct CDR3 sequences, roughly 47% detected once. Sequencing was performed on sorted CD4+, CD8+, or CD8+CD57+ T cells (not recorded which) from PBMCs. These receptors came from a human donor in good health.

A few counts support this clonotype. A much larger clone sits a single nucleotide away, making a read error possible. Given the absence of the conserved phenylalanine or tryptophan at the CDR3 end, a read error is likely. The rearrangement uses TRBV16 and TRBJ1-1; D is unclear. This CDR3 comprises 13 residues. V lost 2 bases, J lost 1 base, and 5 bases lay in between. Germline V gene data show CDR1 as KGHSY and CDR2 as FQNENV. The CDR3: CASSQQWNTEAFL. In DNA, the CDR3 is TGTGCCAGCAGCCAACAGTGGAACACTGAAGCTTTCCTT.

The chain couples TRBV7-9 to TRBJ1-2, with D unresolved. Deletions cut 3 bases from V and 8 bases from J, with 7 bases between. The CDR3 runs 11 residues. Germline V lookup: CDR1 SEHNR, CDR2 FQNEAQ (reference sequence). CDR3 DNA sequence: TGTGCCAGCAGCTTTTCGTGGGGCTACACCTTC. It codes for CASSFSWGYTF.

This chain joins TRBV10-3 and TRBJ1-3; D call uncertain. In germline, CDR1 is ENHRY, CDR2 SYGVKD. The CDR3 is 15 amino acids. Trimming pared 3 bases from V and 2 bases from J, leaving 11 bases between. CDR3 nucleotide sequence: TGTGCCATCAGTGAACAAGAACTGGCTGGAAACACCATATATTTT. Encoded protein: CAISEQELAGNTIYF.

The CDR3, as DNA: TGTGCCAGCAGCTTCGGACAGGGGGCGCGGAATGAGCAGTTCTTC. It codes for CASSFGQGARNEQFF. The V gene is TRBV5-6, the J gene TRBJ2-1; TRBD1 matches at 11 bases. The V and J ends lost 2 bases and 7 bases, in that order; junction bases with no gene match: 5. From germline, CDR1 is SGHDT and CDR2 YYEEEE. The CDR3 totals 15 residues. Based on the CDR3 plus reference TRBV5-6 and TRBJ2-1, the full variable domain is DAGVTQSPTHLIKTRGQQVTLRCSPKSGHDTVSWYQQALGQGPQFIFQYYEEEERQRGNFPDRFSGHQFPNYSSELNVNALLLGDSALYLCASSFGQGARNEQFFGPGTRLTVL.

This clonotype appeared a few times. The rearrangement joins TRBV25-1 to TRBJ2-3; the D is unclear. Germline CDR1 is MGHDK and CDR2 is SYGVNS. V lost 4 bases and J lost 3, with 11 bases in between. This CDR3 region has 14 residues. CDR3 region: CASSGNRQTDTQYF. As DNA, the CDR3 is TGTGCCAGCAGTGGAAATCGCCAGACAGATACGCAGTATTTT.

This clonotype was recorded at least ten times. CDR3 nucleotides: TGCAGTGCTAGAGAACAGCCGAACACCGGGGAGCTGTTTTTT. Its translation is CSAREQPNTGELFF. The J gene is TRBJ2-2, the V gene TRBV20-1; no reliable D call. The V and J ends lost 0 bases and 0 bases respectively, with 5 bases between them. Germline values: CDR1 DFQATT, CDR2 SNEGSKA (reference sequence). The CDR3 extends over 14 amino acids.

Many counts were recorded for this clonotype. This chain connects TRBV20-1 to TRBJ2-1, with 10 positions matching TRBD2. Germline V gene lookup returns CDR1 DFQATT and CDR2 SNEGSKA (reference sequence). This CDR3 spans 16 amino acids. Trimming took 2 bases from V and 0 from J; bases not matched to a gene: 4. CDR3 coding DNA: TGCAGTGCTAGATCTAGCGGGGGTAGCTCCTACAATGAGCAGTTCTTC. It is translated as CSARSSGGSSYNEQFF.

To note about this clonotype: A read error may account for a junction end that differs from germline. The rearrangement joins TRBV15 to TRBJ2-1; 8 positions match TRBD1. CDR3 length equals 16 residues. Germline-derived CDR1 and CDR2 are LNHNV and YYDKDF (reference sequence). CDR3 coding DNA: TGTGCCACCAGCAGAGATCTCGCAGGGGGCTACAATGAGCAGCTCTTC. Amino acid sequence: CATSRDLAGGYNEQLF. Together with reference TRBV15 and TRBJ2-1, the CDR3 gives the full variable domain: DAMVIQNPRYQVTQFGKPVTLSCSQTLNHNVMYWYQQKSSQAPKLLFHYYDKDFNNEADTPDNFQSRRPNTSFCFLDIRSPGLGDTAMYLCATSRDLAGGYNEQLFGPGTRLTVL.

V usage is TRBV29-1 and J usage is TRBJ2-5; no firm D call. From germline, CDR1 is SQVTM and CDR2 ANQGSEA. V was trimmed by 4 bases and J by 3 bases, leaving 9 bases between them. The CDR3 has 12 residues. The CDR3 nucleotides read TGCAGCGTTGTAGGGCAGGAAGAGACCCAGTACTTC. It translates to CSVVGQEETQYF.

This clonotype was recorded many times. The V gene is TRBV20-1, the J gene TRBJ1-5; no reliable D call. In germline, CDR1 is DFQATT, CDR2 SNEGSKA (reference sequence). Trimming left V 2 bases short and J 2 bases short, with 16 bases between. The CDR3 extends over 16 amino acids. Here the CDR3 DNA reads TGCAGTGCTAGACCAGGTCGAGGCGGGGGCAATCAGCCCCAGCATTTT. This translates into CSARPGRGGGNQPQHF.

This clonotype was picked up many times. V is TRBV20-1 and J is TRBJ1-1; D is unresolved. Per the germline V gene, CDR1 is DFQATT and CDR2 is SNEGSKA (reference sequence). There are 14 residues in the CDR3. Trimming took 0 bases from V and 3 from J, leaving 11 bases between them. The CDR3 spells CSARDGTTHTEAFF. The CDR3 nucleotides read TGCAGTGCTAGAGATGGAACTACCCACACTGAAGCTTTCTTT.

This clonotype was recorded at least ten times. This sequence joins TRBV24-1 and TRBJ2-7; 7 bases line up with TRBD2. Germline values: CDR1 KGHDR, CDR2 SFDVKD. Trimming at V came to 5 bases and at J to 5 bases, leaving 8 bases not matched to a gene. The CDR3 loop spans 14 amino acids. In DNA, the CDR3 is TGTGCCACCAGTGCCCCGGGGGGTGCCGACGAGCAGTACTTC. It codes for CATSAPGGADEQYF.

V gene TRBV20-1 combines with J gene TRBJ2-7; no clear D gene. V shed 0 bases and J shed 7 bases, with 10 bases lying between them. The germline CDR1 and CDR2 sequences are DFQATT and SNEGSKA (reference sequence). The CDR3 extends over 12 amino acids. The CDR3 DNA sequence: TGCAGTGCTAGAGATGTTCAGAATGAGCAGTACTTC. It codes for CSARDVQNEQYF.

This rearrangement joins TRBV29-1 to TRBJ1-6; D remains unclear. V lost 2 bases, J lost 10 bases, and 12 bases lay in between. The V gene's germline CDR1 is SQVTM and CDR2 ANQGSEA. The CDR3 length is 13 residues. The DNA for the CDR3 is TGCAGCGTTGAACCTGGGTGGGGATCACCCCTCCACTTT. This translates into CSVEPGWGSPLHF.